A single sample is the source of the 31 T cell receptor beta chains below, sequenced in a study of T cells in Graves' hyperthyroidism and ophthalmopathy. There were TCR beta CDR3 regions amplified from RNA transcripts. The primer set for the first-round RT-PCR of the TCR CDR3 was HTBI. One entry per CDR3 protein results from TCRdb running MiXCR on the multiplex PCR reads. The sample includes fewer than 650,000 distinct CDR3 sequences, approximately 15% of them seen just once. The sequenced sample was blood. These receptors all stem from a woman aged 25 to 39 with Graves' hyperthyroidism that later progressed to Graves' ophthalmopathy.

Here the CDR3 reads CASSWVPGTDTQYF. The DNA of the CDR3 is TGTGCCAGCAGTTGGGTTCCTGGGACAGATACGCAGTATTTT. The chain combines TRBV12-3 or TRBV12-4 with TRBJ2-3; the D is unclear. The CDR3 consists of 14 residues. The V end lost 4 bases, the J end lost 3 bases, and 11 bases lay between the germline ends.

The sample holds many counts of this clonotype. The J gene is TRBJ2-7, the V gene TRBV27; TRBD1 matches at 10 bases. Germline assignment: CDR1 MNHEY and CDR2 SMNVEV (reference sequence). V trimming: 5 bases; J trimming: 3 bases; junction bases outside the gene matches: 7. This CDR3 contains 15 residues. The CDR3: CASSLTGGGNYEQYF. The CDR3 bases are TGTGCCAGCAGTCTGACAGGGGGCGGGAACTACGAGCAGTACTTC.

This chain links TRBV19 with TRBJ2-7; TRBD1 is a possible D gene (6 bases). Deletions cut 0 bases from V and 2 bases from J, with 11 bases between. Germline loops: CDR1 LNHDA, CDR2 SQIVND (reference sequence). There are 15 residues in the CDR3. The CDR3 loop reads CASSIDTDSPYEQYF. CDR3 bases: TGTGCCAGTAGTATAGATACGGACAGCCCCTACGAGCAGTACTTC.

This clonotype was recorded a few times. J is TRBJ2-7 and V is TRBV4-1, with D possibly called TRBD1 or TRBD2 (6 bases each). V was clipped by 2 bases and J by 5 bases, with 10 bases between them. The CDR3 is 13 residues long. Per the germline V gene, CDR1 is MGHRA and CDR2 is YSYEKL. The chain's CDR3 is CASSQRRGNEQYF. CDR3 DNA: TGCGCCAGCAGCCAACGGAGGGGGAACGAGCAGTACTTC.

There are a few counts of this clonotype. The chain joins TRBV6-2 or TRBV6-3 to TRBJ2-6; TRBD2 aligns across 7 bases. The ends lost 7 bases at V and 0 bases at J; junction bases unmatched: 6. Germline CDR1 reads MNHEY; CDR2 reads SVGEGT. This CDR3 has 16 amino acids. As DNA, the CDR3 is TGTGCCAGCACTCGGCTAGCGGACTCTGGGGCCAACGTCCTGACTTTC. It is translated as CASTRLADSGANVLTF.

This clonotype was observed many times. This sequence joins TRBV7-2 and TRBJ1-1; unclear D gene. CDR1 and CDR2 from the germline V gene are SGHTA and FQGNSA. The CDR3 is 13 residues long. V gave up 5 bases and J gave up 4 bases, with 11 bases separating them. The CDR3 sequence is CASSATRGTEAFF. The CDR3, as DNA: TGTGCCAGCAGCGCTACGCGTGGCACTGAAGCTTTCTTT.

CDR3 DNA: TGTGCCACCAGTGATTTGCCGGGGAGCACAGATACGCAGTATTTT. This translates into CATSDLPGSTDTQYF. This chain connects TRBV24-1 to TRBJ2-3; a possible D gene is TRBD2 (5 bases). Trimming removed 0 bases from V and 0 bases from J, with 6 bases in between. CDR1 is KGHDR, CDR2 SFDVKD, per germline. This CDR3 has 15 amino acids.

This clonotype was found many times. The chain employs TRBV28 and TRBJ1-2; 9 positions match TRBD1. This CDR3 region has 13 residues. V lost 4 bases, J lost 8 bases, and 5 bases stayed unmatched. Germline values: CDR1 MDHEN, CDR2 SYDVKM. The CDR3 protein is CASSSGDREGYTF. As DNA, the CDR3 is TGTGCCAGCAGTTCCGGGGACAGGGAAGGCTACACCTTC.

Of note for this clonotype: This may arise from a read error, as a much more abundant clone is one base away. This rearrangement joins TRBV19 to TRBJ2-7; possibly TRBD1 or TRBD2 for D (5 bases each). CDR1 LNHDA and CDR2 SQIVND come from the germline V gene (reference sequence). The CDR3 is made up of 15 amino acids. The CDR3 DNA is TGTGTCAGTAGTGTCAGGGAGACGGACGGATACGAGCAGTACTTC. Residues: CVSSVRETDGYEQYF. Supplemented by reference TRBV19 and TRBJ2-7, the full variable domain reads DGGITQSPKYLFRKEGQNVTLSCEQNLNHDAMYWYRQDPGQGLRLIYYSQIVNDFQKGDIAEGYSVSREKKESFPLTVTSAQKNPTAFYLCVSSVRETDGYEQYFGPGTRLTVT.

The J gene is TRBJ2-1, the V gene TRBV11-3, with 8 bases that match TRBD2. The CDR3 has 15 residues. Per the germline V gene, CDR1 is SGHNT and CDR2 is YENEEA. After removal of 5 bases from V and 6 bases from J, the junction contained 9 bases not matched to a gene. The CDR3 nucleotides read TGTGCCAGCAGCCTCGGGGGGGGGGGGCCCAATGAGCAGTTCTTC. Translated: CASSLGGGGPNEQFF.

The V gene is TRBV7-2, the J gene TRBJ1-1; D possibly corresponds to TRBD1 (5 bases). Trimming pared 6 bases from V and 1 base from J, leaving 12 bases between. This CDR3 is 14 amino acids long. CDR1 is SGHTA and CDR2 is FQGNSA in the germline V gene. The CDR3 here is CTSSPNGGNTEAFF. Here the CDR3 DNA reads TGTACCAGCAGTCCTAACGGGGGGAACACTGAAGCTTTCTTT.

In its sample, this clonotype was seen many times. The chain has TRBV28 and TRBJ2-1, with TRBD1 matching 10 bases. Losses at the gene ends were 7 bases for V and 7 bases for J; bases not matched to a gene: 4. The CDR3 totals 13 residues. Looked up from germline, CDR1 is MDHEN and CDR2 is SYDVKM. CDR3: CASTTGGMNEQFF. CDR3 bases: TGTGCCAGCACGACAGGGGGCATGAATGAGCAGTTCTTC.

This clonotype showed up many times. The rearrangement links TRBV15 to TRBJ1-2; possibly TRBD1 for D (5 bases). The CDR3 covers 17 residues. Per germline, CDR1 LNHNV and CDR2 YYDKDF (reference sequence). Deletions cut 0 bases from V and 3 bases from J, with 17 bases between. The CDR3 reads CATSRDPKPGSDYGYTF. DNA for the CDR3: TGTGCCACCAGCAGAGATCCTAAACCAGGGTCGGACTATGGCTACACCTTC.

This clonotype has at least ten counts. In DNA form, the CDR3 reads TGCAGTGCCTCGAGGGGCCACGAGCAGTACTTC. Translation gives CSASRGHEQYF. V and J are TRBV20-1 and TRBJ2-7; the D call may be TRBD1 or TRBD2 (5 bases each). CDR1 is DFQATT and CDR2 is SNEGSKA in the germline V gene (reference sequence). The V end was cut by 6 bases, the J end by 5 bases, with 11 bases between. This CDR3 comprises 11 residues.

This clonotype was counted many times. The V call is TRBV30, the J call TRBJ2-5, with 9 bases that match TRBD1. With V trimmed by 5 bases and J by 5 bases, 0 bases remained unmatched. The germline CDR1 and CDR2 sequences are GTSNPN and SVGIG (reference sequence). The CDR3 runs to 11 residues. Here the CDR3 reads CAWGQGETQYF. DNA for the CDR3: TGTGCCTGGGGACAGGGGGAGACCCAGTACTTC.

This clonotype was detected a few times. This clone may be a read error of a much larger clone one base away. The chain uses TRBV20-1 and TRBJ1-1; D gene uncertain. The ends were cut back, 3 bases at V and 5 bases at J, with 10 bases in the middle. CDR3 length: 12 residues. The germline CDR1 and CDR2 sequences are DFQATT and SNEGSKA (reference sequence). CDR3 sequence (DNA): TGCAGTGCTAGTGGTGTGGGGACTGAAGCTTTCTTT. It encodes CSASGVGTEAFF.

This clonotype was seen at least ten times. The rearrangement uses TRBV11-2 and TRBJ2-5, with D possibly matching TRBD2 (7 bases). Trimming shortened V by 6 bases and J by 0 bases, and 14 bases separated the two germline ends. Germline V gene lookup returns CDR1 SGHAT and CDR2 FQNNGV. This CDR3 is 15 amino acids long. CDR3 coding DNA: TGTGCCAGCAGGGGGGGGCGAAATAACCAAGAGACCCAGTACTTC. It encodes CASRGGRNNQETQYF.

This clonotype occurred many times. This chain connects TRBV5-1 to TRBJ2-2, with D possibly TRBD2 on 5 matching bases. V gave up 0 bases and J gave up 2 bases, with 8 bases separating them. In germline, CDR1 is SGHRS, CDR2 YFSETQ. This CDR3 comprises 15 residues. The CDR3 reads CASSLVRENTGELFF. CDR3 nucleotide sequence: TGCGCCAGCAGCTTGGTGAGGGAAAACACCGGGGAGCTGTTTTTT.

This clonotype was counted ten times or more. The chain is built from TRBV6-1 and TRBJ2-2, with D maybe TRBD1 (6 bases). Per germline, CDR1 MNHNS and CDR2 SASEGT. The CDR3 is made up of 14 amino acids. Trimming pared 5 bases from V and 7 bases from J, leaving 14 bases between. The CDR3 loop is CASSLTGRIGELFF. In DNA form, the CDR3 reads TGTGCCAGCAGTTTAACAGGGAGAATCGGGGAGCTGTTTTTT.

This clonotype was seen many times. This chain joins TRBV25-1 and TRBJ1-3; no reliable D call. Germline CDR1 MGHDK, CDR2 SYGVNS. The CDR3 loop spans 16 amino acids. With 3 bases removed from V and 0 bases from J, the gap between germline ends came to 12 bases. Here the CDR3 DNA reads TGTGCCAGCAGTGATACCCAGGCTTTCTCTGGAAACACCATATATTTT. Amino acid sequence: CASSDTQAFSGNTIYF.

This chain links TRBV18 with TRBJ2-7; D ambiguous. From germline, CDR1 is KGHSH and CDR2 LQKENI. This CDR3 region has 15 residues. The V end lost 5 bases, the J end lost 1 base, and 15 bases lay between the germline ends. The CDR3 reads CASSERLDGSYEQYF. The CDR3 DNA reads TGTGCCAGCTCAGAACGCTTGGACGGGTCCTACGAGCAGTACTTC.

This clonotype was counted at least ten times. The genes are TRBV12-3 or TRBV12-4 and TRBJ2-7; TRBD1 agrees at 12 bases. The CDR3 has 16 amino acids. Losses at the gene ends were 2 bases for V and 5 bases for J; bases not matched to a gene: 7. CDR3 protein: CASSLRGQGAKHEQYF. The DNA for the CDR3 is TGTGCCAGCAGTTTAAGGGGACAGGGGGCTAAACACGAGCAGTACTTC.

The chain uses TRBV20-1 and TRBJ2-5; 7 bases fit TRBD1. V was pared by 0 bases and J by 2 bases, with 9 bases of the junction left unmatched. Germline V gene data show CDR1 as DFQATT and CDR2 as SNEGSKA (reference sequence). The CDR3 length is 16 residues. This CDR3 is CSARDVWDSDQETQYF. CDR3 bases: TGCAGTGCTAGAGACGTGTGGGACAGCGATCAAGAGACCCAGTACTTC.

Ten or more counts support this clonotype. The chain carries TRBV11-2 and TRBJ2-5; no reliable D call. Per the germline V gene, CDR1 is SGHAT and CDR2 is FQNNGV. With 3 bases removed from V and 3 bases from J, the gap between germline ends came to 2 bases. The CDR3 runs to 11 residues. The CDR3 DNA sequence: TGTGCCAGCAGCTTCGAAGAGACCCAGTACTTC. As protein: CASSFEETQYF. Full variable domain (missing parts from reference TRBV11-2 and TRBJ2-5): EAGVAQSPRYKIIEKRQSVAFWCNPISGHATLYWYQQILGQGPKLLIQFQNNGVVDDSQLPKDRFSAERLKGVDSTLKIQPAKLEDSAVYLCASSFEETQYFGPGTRLLVL.

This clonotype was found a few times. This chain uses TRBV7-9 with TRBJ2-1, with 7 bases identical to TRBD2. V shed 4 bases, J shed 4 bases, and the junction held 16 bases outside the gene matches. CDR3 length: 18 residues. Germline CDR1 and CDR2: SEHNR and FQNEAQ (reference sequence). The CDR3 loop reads CASSSYQDAAGPYNEQFF. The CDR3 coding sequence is TGTGCCAGCAGCTCATACCAGGATGCAGCGGGACCTTACAATGAGCAGTTCTTC.

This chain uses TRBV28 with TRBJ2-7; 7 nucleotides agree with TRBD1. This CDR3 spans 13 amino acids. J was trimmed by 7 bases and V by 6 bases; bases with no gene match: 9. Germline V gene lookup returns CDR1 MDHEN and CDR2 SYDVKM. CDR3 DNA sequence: TGTGCCAGCAGGGACAGGATTATCTGGGAGCAGTACTTC. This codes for CASRDRIIWEQYF.

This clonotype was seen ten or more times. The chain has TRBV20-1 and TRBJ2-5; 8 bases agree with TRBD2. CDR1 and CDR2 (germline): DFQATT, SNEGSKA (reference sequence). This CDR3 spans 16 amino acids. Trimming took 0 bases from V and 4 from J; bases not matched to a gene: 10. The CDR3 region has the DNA TGCAGTGCTAGAGATCCCGGGACTAGTTTCCCAGAGACCCAGTACTTC. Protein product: CSARDPGTSFPETQYF.

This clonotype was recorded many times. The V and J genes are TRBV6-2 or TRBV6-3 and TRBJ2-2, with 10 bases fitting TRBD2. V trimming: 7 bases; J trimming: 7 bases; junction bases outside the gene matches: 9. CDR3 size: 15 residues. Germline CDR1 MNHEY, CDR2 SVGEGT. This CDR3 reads CASMVGLADYGELFF. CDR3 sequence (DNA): TGTGCCAGCATGGTAGGACTAGCGGACTACGGGGAGCTGTTTTTT.

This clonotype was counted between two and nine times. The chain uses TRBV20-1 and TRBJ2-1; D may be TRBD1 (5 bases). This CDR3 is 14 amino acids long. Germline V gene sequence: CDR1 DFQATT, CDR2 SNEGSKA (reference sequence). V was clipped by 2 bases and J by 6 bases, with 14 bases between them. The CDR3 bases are TGCAGTGCTAGAACCCAGGGTGGGCGCAATGAGCAGTTCTTC. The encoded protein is CSARTQGGRNEQFF.

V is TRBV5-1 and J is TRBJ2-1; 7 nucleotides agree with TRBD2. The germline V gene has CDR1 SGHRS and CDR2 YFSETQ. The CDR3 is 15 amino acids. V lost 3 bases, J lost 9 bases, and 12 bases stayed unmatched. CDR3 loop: CASSSGGGSEGEQFF. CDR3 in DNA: TGCGCCAGCAGCTCTGGTGGCGGGAGTGAGGGTGAGCAGTTCTTC.

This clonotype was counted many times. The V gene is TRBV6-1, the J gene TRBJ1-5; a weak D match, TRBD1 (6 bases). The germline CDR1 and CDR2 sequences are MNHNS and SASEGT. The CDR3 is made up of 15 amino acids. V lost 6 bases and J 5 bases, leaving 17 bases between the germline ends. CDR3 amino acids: CASRRGTEGYQPQHF. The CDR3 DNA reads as TGTGCCAGCAGGAGGGGGACGGAGGGGTATCAGCCCCAGCATTTT.